These 17 T cell receptor beta chains were all obtained from the same sample, sequenced in a study of T-cell memory formation after mild COVID-19 (dated by TCRdb to the early 2020s). Libraries were made using 5' RACE. Sequencing was carried out with an Illumina NovaSeq 6000. TCRdb handled the public reads itself, with Q25 trimming in fastp and clone calling in MiXCR, and kept productive beta chains. Every entry covers one CDR3 protein and lists the most common genes and DNA from its rows. Here the sample has approximately 250,000 distinct CDR3 sequences; about 17% occur a single time. More than 20% of the sample is in the top ten clones. Sequencing was done on a sample of PBMCs or a T cell subset sorted from them (not recorded which). All receptors derive from a man aged 18 to 30 who had mild COVID-19 (a few samples of this study predate the infection). The sample titles of this study are shuffled in the database, so cell type and time point are left out; the donor was told from shared clones.

The V and J genes are TRBV12-3 or TRBV12-4 and TRBJ2-2, with 9 bases lining up with TRBD2. This CDR3 contains 15 residues. J lost 4 bases, V lost 5 bases, and 5 bases had no gene match. The CDR3 spells CASSTAGGLTGELFF. CDR3 sequence (DNA): TGTGCCAGCAGTACAGCGGGGGGACTCACCGGGGAGCTGTTTTTT.

The chain links TRBV11-3 to TRBJ2-3; D gene uncertain. From germline, CDR1 is SGHNT and CDR2 YENEEA. The V and J ends lost 2 bases and 2 bases respectively, with 11 bases between them. The CDR3 runs 15 residues. CDR3 protein: CASSLTSDLTDTQYF. The DNA for the CDR3 is TGTGCCAGCAGCTTAACTTCCGACCTCACAGATACGCAGTATTTT.

This clonotype was counted between two and nine times. The rearrangement links TRBV6-4 to TRBJ1-1, with D maybe TRBD1 (5 bases). The CDR3 has 13 amino acids. Germline loops: CDR1 MRHNA, CDR2 SNTAGT. V was pared by 8 bases and J by 0 bases, with 10 bases between. The CDR3 here is CASGVDMNTEAFF. DNA of the CDR3: TGTGCCAGCGGGGTGGACATGAACACTGAAGCTTTCTTT.

The genes are TRBV7-9 and TRBJ1-1; TRBD1 is a possible D gene (6 bases). Trimming removed 9 bases at V and 3 bases at J, with 14 bases between. The CDR3 is 13 amino acids. Germline V CDR1 and CDR2: SEHNR, FQNEAQ (reference sequence). The CDR3 spells CASNGGGHTEAFF. DNA of the CDR3: TGTGCCAGTAACGGGGGCGGGCACACTGAAGCTTTCTTT.

The table lists this clonotype with a few counts. In DNA form, the CDR3 reads TGCAGTGCTATACCCCCGAGGGGGGGATACGAGCAGTACTTC. Encoded protein: CSAIPPRGGYEQYF. The J gene is TRBJ2-7, the V gene TRBV20-1, with a tentative D call TRBD2 (7 bases). This CDR3 has 14 amino acids. Per germline, CDR1 DFQATT and CDR2 SNEGSKA (reference sequence). With 4 bases removed from V and 4 bases from J, the gap between germline ends came to 17 bases.

The chain combines TRBV6-2 or TRBV6-3 with TRBJ2-2, with D perhaps matching TRBD1 (7 bases). The germline V and J ends were trimmed by 6 bases and 4 bases, with 15 bases remaining between them. The germline V gene encodes CDR1 MNHEY and CDR2 SVGEGT. This CDR3 is 15 amino acids long. In nucleotides, the CDR3 is TGTGCCAGCAGAACCGCAGGGGGAGGCACCGGGGAGCTGTTTTTT. This translates into CASRTAGGGTGELFF.

The chain recombines TRBV4-3 with TRBJ2-1; the D is unclear. The germline CDR1 and CDR2 sequences are LGHNA and YSLEER. This CDR3 has 15 amino acids. V dropped 0 bases and J dropped 4 bases, with 10 bases sitting between them. The CDR3 DNA sequence: TGCGCCAGCAGCCAAGATACCTGGCTGTACAATGAGCAGTTCTTC. Translated, it gives CASSQDTWLYNEQFF.

This clonotype has more than one count but fewer than ten. V gene TRBV6-2 or TRBV6-3 combines with J gene TRBJ2-7; a weak D match, TRBD1 (6 bases). Deletions cut 5 bases from V and 3 bases from J, with 8 bases between. CDR1 is MNHEY, CDR2 SVGEGT, per germline. The CDR3 runs to 12 residues. The CDR3 region is CASSAGVYEQYF. The CDR3 DNA reads as TGTGCCAGCAGTGCAGGGGTCTACGAGCAGTACTTC.

In its sample, this clonotype was seen a few times. The J gene is TRBJ1-6, the V gene TRBV7-8; tentatively, D is TRBD1 (5 bases). V dropped 0 bases and J dropped 14 bases, with 17 bases sitting between them. CDR1 is SGHVS and CDR2 is FQNEAQ in the germline V gene. There are 15 residues in the CDR3. CDR3 coding DNA: TGTGCCAGCAGCTTAGCGCCAGGGTCGATCGGATCCCTCCACTTT. Amino acid sequence: CASSLAPGSIGSLHF.

V and J are TRBV28 and TRBJ2-6, with D possibly matching TRBD2 (6 bases). In germline, CDR1 is MDHEN, CDR2 SYDVKM. This CDR3 contains 16 residues. V shed 5 bases and J shed 2 bases, with 13 bases lying between them. CDR3 DNA: TGTGCCAGCAGTACGGCGGGGTTTGCTGGGGCCAACGTCCTGACTTTC. Its translation: CASSTAGFAGANVLTF.

There are a few counts of this clonotype. The gene calls are TRBV5-1 and TRBJ1-1; no clear D. Germline-derived CDR1 and CDR2 are SGHRS and YFSETQ. V was shortened by 0 bases and J by 1 base, with 10 bases between the two germline ends. The CDR3 has 15 amino acids. The CDR3 loop is CASSLETTSNTEAFF. In nucleotides, the CDR3 is TGCGCCAGCAGCTTGGAGACGACCTCGAACACTGAAGCTTTCTTT.

This clonotype was seen a handful of times. The CDR3 DNA is TGTGCCAGCAGCCTCCCTCGGCAGGTGGGACGTTCGCCCCAGCATTTT. Its translation: CASSLPRQVGRSPQHF. The rearrangement links TRBV7-8 to TRBJ1-5, with a possible D match to TRBD1 (5 bases). Trimming took off 5 bases at V and 9 bases at J, with 23 bases between the two ends. Per germline, CDR1 SGHVS and CDR2 FQNEAQ. The CDR3 spans 16 residues.

The chain is built from TRBV12-3 or TRBV12-4 and TRBJ2-6; D is unclear. The CDR3 length is 13 residues. V lost 7 bases, J lost 0 bases, and 4 bases lay in between. The CDR3, as DNA: TGTGCCAGCACCCCCTCTGGGGCCAACGTCCTGACTTTC. Translating gives CASTPSGANVLTF.

This clonotype was found a few times. This chain joins TRBV21-1 and TRBJ2-5; the table assigns TRBD1, which was not confirmed against the DNA. TRBV21-1 is a recognized pseudogene. The length of the CDR3 is 14 residues. The CDR3 DNA follows: TGTGCCAGCAGGCCGCCCGGGACAAAAGAGACCCAGTACTTC. It yields the protein CASRPPGTKETQYF.

The rearrangement joins TRBV10-3 to TRBJ1-1; TRBD1 matches 9 bases. The CDR3 contains 15 residues. Germline CDR1 is ENHRY and CDR2 is SYGVKD. V trimming: 3 bases; J trimming: 3 bases; junction bases outside the gene matches: 5. CDR3 sequence reads: CAISETGGADTEAFF. CDR3 in DNA: TGTGCCATCAGTGAAACAGGGGGCGCGGACACTGAAGCTTTCTTT.

In its sample, this clonotype was seen a few times. The rearrangement links TRBV20-1 to TRBJ2-1; D perhaps matches TRBD1 (6 bases). The V gene lost 5 bases and the J gene lost 5 bases, with 16 bases spanning the gap. Per germline, CDR1 DFQATT and CDR2 SNEGSKA (reference sequence). CDR3 length equals 14 residues. The CDR3: CSADKQGSHNEQFF. DNA for the CDR3: TGCAGTGCTGATAAACAGGGTTCCCACAATGAGCAGTTCTTC.

J is TRBJ2-7 and V is TRBV6-5; a weak D match, TRBD2 (5 bases). Between the trimmed V and J ends, which lost 10 bases and 4 bases, there was a span of 20 bases. This CDR3 has 14 amino acids. Per the germline V gene, CDR1 is MNHEY and CDR2 is SVGAGI. The chain's CDR3 is CATLTVRGTYEQYV. The CDR3 coding sequence is TGTGCCACCCTGACGGTCCGGGGAACTTACGAGCAGTACGTC.